The 16 T cell receptor beta chains reported below all come from one sample, sequenced in a study of T cells in Graves' hyperthyroidism and ophthalmopathy. Using RNA transcripts as the source, TCR beta CDR3 regions were amplified. HTBI primers were employed in a first-round RT-PCR of the TCR CDR3. TCRdb passed the multiplex PCR reads through MiXCR, listing each CDR3 protein once. The table has some 600,000 distinct CDR3 sequences, 14% seen once; the top ten hold 4.5% to 6%. The sequencing input was blood. Every receptor here comes from a woman between 25 and 40 years old with Graves' hyperthyroidism that later progressed to Graves' ophthalmopathy.

At least ten counts were recorded for this clonotype. The V gene is TRBV7-2, the J gene TRBJ2-5; unclear D gene. Germline CDR1 and CDR2: SGHTA and FQGNSA. The V end was cut by 0 bases, the J end by 3 bases, with 8 bases between. The CDR3 spans 14 residues. CDR3 coding DNA: TGTGCCAGCAGCTTAGCTTGGGAAGAAGAGACCCAGTACTTC. Encoded protein: CASSLAWEEETQYF.

In its sample, this clonotype was seen many times. The chain uses TRBV18 and TRBJ2-5, with 11 nucleotides matching TRBD2. The germline gives CDR1 KGHSH, CDR2 LQKENI. The CDR3 covers 15 residues. V shed 3 bases and J 2 bases; nucleotides not matched to a gene: 2. CDR3 sequence (DNA): TGTGCCAGCTCACCCCTAGCGGGGGGACAAGAGACCCAGTACTTC. Its protein is CASSPLAGGQETQYF. Supplemented by reference TRBV18 and TRBJ2-5, the full variable domain reads NAGVMQNPRHLVRRRGQEARLRCSPMKGHSHVYWYRQLPEEGLKFMVYLQKENIIDESGMPKERFSAEFPKEGPSILRIQQVVRGDSAAYFCASSPLAGGQETQYFGPGTRLLVL.

This clonotype was recorded at least ten times. This sequence joins TRBV6-1 and TRBJ2-1; TRBD2 matches at 13 bases. The trim removed 4 bases at V and 7 bases at J, leaving 10 bases unmatched. CDR3 length equals 17 residues. Per the germline V gene, CDR1 is MNHNS and CDR2 is SASEGT. CDR3 bases: TGTGCCAGCAGTGGGCGACTAGCGGGAGGTCGAGGGAATGAGCAGTTCTTC. Protein product: CASSGRLAGGRGNEQFF.

In its sample, this clonotype was seen many times. The V call is TRBV20-1, the J call TRBJ1-6; D is undetermined. The CDR3 loop spans 14 amino acids. V lost 1 base to trimming and J lost 1 base, with 5 bases between them. In germline, CDR1 is DFQATT, CDR2 SNEGSKA (reference sequence). The CDR3 DNA reads as TGCAGTGCTAGAGCCGTGTCCTATAATTCACCCCTCCACTTT. Protein sequence: CSARAVSYNSPLHF.

This clonotype was picked up a small number of times. This chain connects TRBV4-1 to TRBJ2-7; perhaps TRBD2 as D (6 bases). This CDR3 region has 14 residues. Trimming took off 4 bases at V and 3 bases at J, with 13 bases between the two ends. Germline V gene data show CDR1 as MGHRA and CDR2 as YSYEKL. This CDR3 is CASSLGSGNYEQYF. CDR3 coding DNA: TGCGCCAGCAGCCTCGGGAGTGGGAACTACGAGCAGTACTTC.

This clonotype was counted many times. The V and J genes are TRBV7-3 and TRBJ2-1, with D possibly TRBD2 on 6 matching bases. This CDR3 has 14 amino acids. V was trimmed by 5 bases and J by 2 bases, leaving 10 bases between them. CDR1 is SGHTA, CDR2 FQGTGA, per germline. The CDR3 DNA sequence: TGTGCCAGCAGCCCCGGGACTCCCTACAATGAGCAGTTCTTC. Protein: CASSPGTPYNEQFF.

This chain uses TRBV7-9 with TRBJ1-2; 10 nucleotides match TRBD1. The V gene's germline CDR1 is SEHNR and CDR2 FQNEAQ (reference sequence). The CDR3 runs to 13 residues. Losses at the gene ends were 1 base for V and 13 bases for J; bases not matched to a gene: 6. The CDR3 sequence is CASSLGTGGVGTF. The CDR3 region has the DNA TGTGCCAGCAGCTTAGGGACAGGGGGAGTTGGCACCTTC.

This sequence joins TRBV5-6 and TRBJ1-6; 8 nucleotides agree with TRBD1. The V and J ends lost 0 bases and 18 bases, in that order; junction bases with no gene match: 11. The germline V gene has CDR1 SGHDT and CDR2 YYEEEE. The CDR3 spans 14 residues. The CDR3 region has the DNA TGTGCCAGCAGCTTGGGCCAGGGGGCTCTTAAGTACCACTTT. Protein product: CASSLGQGALKYHF.

About this clonotype itself: A much larger clone sits a single nucleotide away, making a read error possible. The chain is built from TRBV20-1 and TRBJ2-1, with TRBD2 matching 13 bases. The DNA matches TRBJ2-7 better at its end, which makes the J call doubtful. CDR3 size: 15 residues. From germline, CDR1 is DFQATT and CDR2 SNEGSKA (reference sequence). In DNA, the CDR3 is TGCAGTGCTCCCCAACTAGCGGGAGGGCACAATGAGCAGTACTTC. This codes for CSAPQLAGGHNEQYF.

As for this clonotype: A single base separates this from a much larger clone, so it may be a read error. The chain recombines TRBV20-1 with TRBJ2-7, with D perhaps TRBD1 (6 bases). Trimming removed 6 bases at V and 4 bases at J, with 13 bases between. The CDR3 length is 12 residues. The germline gives CDR1 DFQATT, CDR2 SNEGSKA (reference sequence). Here the CDR3 reads CSAAQGTYEQYF. The CDR3 region has the DNA TGCAGTGCCGCTCAGGGGACGTACGAGCAGTACTTC.

This clonotype was recorded a few times. For the CDR3, the DNA is TGTGCCAGCAGCTTCCCCGGGACAGGGGACTACGAGCAGTACTTC. Its protein product is CASSFPGTGDYEQYF. This rearrangement joins TRBV5-5 to TRBJ2-7, with 10 bases fitting TRBD1. The CDR3 spans 15 residues. J was trimmed by 3 bases and V by 2 bases; bases with no gene match: 5. Germline-derived CDR1 and CDR2 are SGHKS and YYEKEE (reference sequence).

This clonotype was found many times. CDR3 nucleotides: TGTGCCAGCAGCATCGGGTCTTCGGATACGCAGTATTTT. Protein sequence: CASSIGSSDTQYF. The V call is TRBV7-3, the J call TRBJ2-3, with unresolved D. The length of the CDR3 is 13 residues. Germline loops: CDR1 SGHTA, CDR2 FQGTGA. Trimming left V 5 bases short and J 6 bases short, with 12 bases between.

The table lists this clonotype with a few counts. The J gene is TRBJ2-7, the V gene TRBV20-1, with D hard to call. V lost 3 bases and J lost 0, with 15 bases in between. CDR3 length: 15 residues. From germline, CDR1 is DFQATT and CDR2 SNEGSKA (reference sequence). The CDR3 spells CSASATLLSSYEQYF. Written as DNA, the CDR3 is TGCAGTGCTAGCGCGACTCTTCTGAGCTCCTACGAGCAGTACTTC.

At least ten counts were recorded for this clonotype. This chain links TRBV19 with TRBJ1-2, with a tentative D call TRBD1 (5 bases). The V and J ends lost 3 bases and 6 bases respectively, with 11 bases between them. Germline CDR1 and CDR2: LNHDA and SQIVND (reference sequence). This CDR3 contains 13 residues. This CDR3 is CASSIRGGDGYTF. In DNA form, the CDR3 reads TGTGCCAGTAGTATCCGGGGGGGTGATGGCTACACCTTC.

CDR3 sequence reads: CASSLIEETQYF. Here the CDR3 DNA reads TGTGCCAGCAGCTTGATCGAGGAGACCCAGTACTTC. The chain combines TRBV11-2 with TRBJ2-5, with D unclear. CDR1 and CDR2 from the germline V gene are SGHAT and FQNNGV. This CDR3 has 12 residues. The ends were cut back, 3 bases at V and 5 bases at J, with 7 bases in the middle.

This clonotype was seen ten or more times. The chain couples TRBV30 to TRBJ1-4; possible D gene TRBD1, 6 bases. This CDR3 is 19 amino acids long. Looked up from germline, CDR1 is GTSNPN and CDR2 is SVGIG (reference sequence). V shed 0 bases and J shed 0 bases, with 20 bases lying between them. The CDR3 is CAWSVFSGQPIATNEKLFF. The CDR3 coding sequence is TGTGCCTGGAGTGTATTTTCCGGACAGCCGATTGCAACTAATGAAAAACTGTTTTTT.